This T cell receptor beta chain is drawn from a study of blood T cells in healthy people across ages. Researchers isolated at least 7 million PBMCs per sample. The length of the CDR3 is 14 residues. The germline V gene has CDR1 DFQATT and CDR2 SNEGSKA (reference sequence). Study outcomes and limitations: When set beside aged donors, long-lived donors presented more naive CD4+ cells and higher diversity. Age advanced and TCR beta diversity per million T cells fell, roughly linearly. Higher naive T cell percentage went strongly together with higher TCR beta diversity.

A word on this clonotype: Its antigen is not known. This may be a read error: a much more frequent sequence differs by one nucleotide.

Next came a second PCR, run for about 7 to 12 cycles, which used a sample-barcoded 5' primer along with a J-beta primer mix. TCRdb independently ran MiXCR on the 5' RACE reads; one entry per CDR3 protein. The top ten hold 15% of the sample, which has about 700,000 distinct CDR3 sequences, about 30% seen once. This chain uses TRBV20-1 with TRBJ2-1; 12 nucleotides line up with TRBD2. The source of this sequence is an elderly woman in good health. The specimen sequenced was blood. The CDR3 DNA follows: TGCGGTGTAACCGGGACTAGCGGGTACAATGAGCAGTTCTTC. As protein: CGVTGTSGYNEQFF.